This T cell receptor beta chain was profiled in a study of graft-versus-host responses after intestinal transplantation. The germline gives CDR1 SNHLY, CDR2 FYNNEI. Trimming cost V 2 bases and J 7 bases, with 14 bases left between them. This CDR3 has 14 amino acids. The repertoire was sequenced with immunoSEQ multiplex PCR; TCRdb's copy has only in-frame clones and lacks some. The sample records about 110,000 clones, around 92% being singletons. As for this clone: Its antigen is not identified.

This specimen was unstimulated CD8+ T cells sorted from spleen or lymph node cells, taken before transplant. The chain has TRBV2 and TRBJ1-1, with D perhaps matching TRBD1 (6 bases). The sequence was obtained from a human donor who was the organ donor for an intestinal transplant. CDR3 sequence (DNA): TGTGCCAGCAGTGAACTTGGACAGTACGGTGAAGCTTTCTTT. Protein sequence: CASSELGQYGEAFF.